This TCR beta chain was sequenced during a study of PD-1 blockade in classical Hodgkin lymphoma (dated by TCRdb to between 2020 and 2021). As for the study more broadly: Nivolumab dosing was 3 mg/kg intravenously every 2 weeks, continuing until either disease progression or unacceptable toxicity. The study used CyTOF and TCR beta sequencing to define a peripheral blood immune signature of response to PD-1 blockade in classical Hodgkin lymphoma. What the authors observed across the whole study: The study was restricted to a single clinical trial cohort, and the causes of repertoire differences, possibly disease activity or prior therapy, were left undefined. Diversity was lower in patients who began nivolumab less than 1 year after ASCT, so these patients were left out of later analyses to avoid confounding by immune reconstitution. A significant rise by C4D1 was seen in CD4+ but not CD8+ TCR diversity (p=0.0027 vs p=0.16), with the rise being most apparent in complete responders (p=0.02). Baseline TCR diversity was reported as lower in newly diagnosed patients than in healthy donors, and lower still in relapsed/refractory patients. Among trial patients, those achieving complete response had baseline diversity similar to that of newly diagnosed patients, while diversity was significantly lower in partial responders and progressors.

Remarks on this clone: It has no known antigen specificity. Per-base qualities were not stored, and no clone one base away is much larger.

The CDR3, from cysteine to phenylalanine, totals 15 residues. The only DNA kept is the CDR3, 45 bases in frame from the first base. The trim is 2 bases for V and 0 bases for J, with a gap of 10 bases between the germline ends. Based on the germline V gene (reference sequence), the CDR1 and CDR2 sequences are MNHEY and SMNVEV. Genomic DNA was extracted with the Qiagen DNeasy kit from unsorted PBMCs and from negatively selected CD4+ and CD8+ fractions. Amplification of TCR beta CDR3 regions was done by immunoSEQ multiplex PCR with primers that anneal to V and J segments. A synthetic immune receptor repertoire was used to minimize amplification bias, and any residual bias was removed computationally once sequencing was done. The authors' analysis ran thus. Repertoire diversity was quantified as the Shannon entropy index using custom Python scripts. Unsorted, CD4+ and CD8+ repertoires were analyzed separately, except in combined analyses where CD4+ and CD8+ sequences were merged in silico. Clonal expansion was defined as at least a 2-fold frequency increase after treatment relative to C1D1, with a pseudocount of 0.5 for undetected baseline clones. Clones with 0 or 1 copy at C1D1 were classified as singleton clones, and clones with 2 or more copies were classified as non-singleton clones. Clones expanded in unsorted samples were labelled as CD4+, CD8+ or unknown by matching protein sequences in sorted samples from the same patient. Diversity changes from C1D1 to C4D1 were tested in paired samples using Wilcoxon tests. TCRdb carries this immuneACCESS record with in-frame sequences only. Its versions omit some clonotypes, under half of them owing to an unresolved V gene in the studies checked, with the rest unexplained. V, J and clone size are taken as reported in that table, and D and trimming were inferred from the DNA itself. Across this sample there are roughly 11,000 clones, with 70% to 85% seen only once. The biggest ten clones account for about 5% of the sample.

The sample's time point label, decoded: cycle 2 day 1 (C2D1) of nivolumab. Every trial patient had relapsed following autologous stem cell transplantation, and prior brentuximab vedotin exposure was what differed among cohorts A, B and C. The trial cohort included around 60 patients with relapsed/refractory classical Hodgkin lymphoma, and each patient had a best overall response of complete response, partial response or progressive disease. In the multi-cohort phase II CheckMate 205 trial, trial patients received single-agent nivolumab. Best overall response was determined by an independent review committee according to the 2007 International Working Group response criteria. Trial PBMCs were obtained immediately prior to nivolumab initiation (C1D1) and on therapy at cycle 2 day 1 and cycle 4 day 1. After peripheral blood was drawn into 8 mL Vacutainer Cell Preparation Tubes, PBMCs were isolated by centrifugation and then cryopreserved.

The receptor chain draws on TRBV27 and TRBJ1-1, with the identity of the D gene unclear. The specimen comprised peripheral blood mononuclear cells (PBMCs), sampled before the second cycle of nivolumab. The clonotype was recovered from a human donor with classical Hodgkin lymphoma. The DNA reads TGTGCCAGCAGTTTAGTCAACAGATTGAACACTGAAGCTTTCTTT. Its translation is CASSLVNRLNTEAFF.